A single sample is the source of the 32 T cell receptor beta chains below, sequenced in a study of tumor and adjacent non-tumor tissue in lung cancer. The library came from three nested PCR rounds adapted from ARM-PCR protocols. TCRdb recomputed calls from the multiplex PCR reads with MiXCR, one row per CDR3 protein. The sample lists under 100,000 distinct CDR3 sequences, about two thirds seen once, with around 13% in the top ten. No cell sorting was done before RNA was extracted from the tissue. Specimen: lung tumor tissue. These receptors all stem from a woman in her seventies with non-small cell lung cancer.

Of note for this clonotype: A much larger clone lies a single base off, so this may be a read error. The chain links TRBV28 to TRBJ2-7, with D unclear. This CDR3 region has 12 residues. Trimming shortened V by 8 bases and J by 3 bases, and 11 bases separated the two germline ends. Per germline, CDR1 MDHEN and CDR2 SYDVKM. The CDR3 loop reads CASGQNNYEQYF. CDR3 DNA sequence: TGTGCCAGCGGTCAGAACAACTACGAGCAGTACTTC.

About this clonotype itself: Since no conserved phenylalanine or tryptophan closes the CDR3, a read error is the likely cause. The chain is built from TRBV6-2 or TRBV6-3 and TRBJ2-7, with D perhaps matching TRBD1 (6 bases). Deletions cut 6 bases from V and 6 bases from J, with 21 bases between. From germline, CDR1 is MNHEY and CDR2 SVGEGT. The CDR3 has 15 residues. The CDR3 bases are TGTGCCAGCAGGGGGGCTGCATTGCGGGCCAGCGAGCAGTACTTA. Its translation is CASRGAALRASEQYL.

Regarding this clonotype: This may be a read error: a much more frequent sequence differs by one nucleotide. The rearrangement links TRBV20-1 to TRBJ1-1, with D unclear. Trimming took 0 bases from V and 2 from J, leaving 13 bases between them. The germline V gene encodes CDR1 DFQATT and CDR2 SNEGSKA (reference sequence). CDR3 length: 15 residues. Here the CDR3 reads CSARDLARINTEAFF. The CDR3 region has the DNA TGCAGTGCTAGAGATTTGGCCCGCATAAACACTGAAGCTTTCTTT.

As to this clonotype: The junction does not match germline at one end; this may be a read error. The chain joins TRBV7-3 to TRBJ1-1, with no clear D. Looked up from germline, CDR1 is SGHTA and CDR2 is FQGTGA. The length of the CDR3 is 14 residues. This CDR3 reads CASISSVGDTEAFF. CDR3 nucleotides: TGTGCCAGCATCTCCTCAGTAGGCGACACTGAAGCCTTCTTT.

This clonotype appeared many times. The gene calls are TRBV14 and TRBJ2-1, with D possibly TRBD2 on 6 matching bases. V lost 3 bases, J lost 8 bases, and 11 bases lay in between. CDR1 SGHDN and CDR2 FVKESK come from the germline V gene. The CDR3 has 13 residues. CDR3 DNA: TGTGCCAGCAGCCAGGGACTGGGGCATGAGCAGTTCTTC. Amino acid sequence: CASSQGLGHEQFF.

Of note for this clonotype: At one boundary the junction diverges from the germline segment, which might be a read error. V is TRBV20-1 and J is TRBJ1-5; D not certain. The CDR3 is 13 residues long. The germline V gene has CDR1 DFQATT and CDR2 SNEGSKA (reference sequence). The CDR3 DNA follows: TGCAGTGCTAGGGGCAGCAGCAATCGGCCCCAGCATTTT. It is translated as CSARGSSNRPQHF.

Notes on this clonotype: A junction boundary mismatches the germline segment, possibly from a read error. The rearrangement uses TRBV29-1 and TRBJ1-1; no clear D gene. There are 12 residues in the CDR3. Germline V gene lookup returns CDR1 SQVTM and CDR2 ANQGSEA. The chain's CDR3 is CSVAQTNIEAFF. CDR3 DNA: TGCAGCGTTGCGCAGACGAACATTGAAGCTTTCTTC.

With regard to this clonotype: Mismatch with germline at one junction end may stem from a read error. The chain uses TRBV10-2 and TRBJ1-6; tentatively, D is TRBD1 (5 bases). Germline loops: CDR1 WSHSY, CDR2 SAAADI. The CDR3 spans 14 residues. The CDR3 DNA is TGCGCCATCAGTGTTTGGCAGGGAAACCCACCCCTACACTTT. It codes for CAISVWQGNPPLHF.

In its sample, this clonotype was seen a few times. The chain links TRBV4-1 to TRBJ2-7; 14 nucleotides agree with TRBD2. CDR3 length: 18 amino acids. CDR1 MGHRA and CDR2 YSYEKL come from the germline V gene. The CDR3 nucleotides read TGCACCAACAGCCAAGAGACTAGCGGGAGGGCCGTCGTCTACGAGCAGTACTTC. Its protein product is CTNSQETSGRAVVYEQYF.

On this clonotype itself: One end of the junction varies from germline; a read error may be responsible. The V and J genes are TRBV4-1 and TRBJ1-2, with D unresolved. Germline-derived CDR1 and CDR2 are MGHRA and YSYEKL. This CDR3 spans 16 amino acids. The CDR3 here is CASSRSRHGVAYGYTF. The CDR3 region has the DNA TGCGCCAGTAGCCGAAGTCGACATGGTGTGGCCTATGGCTACACCTTC.

The rearrangement uses TRBV20-1 and TRBJ2-7; 11 nucleotides align to TRBD2. The germline CDR1 and CDR2 sequences are DFQATT and SNEGSKA (reference sequence). This CDR3 is 16 amino acids long. Trimming removed 3 bases from V and 13 bases from J; junction bases left unmatched: 20. The CDR3, as DNA: TGCAGTGCTAGTGCCGGAATGACTAGCGGGACCTACGAGGACTACTTC. Translated, it gives CSASAGMTSGTYEDYF.

In the case of this clonotype: Compared with germline, one end of the junction differs, possibly owing to a read error. The chain carries TRBV4-1 and TRBJ2-1; 7 bases are shared with TRBD1. The CDR3 length is 15 residues. Germline V CDR1 and CDR2: MGHRA, YSYEKL. The CDR3 protein is CASSRTGAGYSEQFF. CDR3 nucleotide sequence: TGCGCCAGCAGCCGAACAGGGGCGGGCTACAGTGAGCAGTTCTTC.

About this clonotype itself: Its ends do not fully match the called genes, so a read error is possible. V and J are TRBV5-1 and TRBJ2-6; 8 bases agree with TRBD1. The CDR3 has 21 amino acids. The V gene's germline CDR1 is SGHRS and CDR2 YFSETQ. Here the CDR3 DNA reads TGCGTCAGCAGCTTGGTGGGCTCCGGGGACAGGATCCTCTCTGGGGCCAACGTCCTGACTTTC. Its translation is CVSSLVGSGDRILSGANVLTF.

Regarding this clonotype: A read error may produce the germline difference seen at one junction end. V and J are TRBV7-8 and TRBJ2-1, with 10 nucleotides matching TRBD2. Germline CDR1 SGHVS, CDR2 FQNEAQ. This CDR3 has 19 residues. The CDR3 DNA is TGTGCCAGCAGCCTATTCACGGAGTCAGCGGGAGGGCCGCTCAATGTGCAGTTCTTT. It translates to CASSLFTESAGGPLNVQFF.

The chain links TRBV6-1 to TRBJ2-6; possible D gene TRBD2, 5 bases. Germline assignment: CDR1 MNHNS and CDR2 SASEGT. V lost 9 bases to trimming and J lost 3 bases, with 12 bases between them. The CDR3 totals 14 residues. The CDR3 nucleotides read TGTGCCAGTAGAGAGGGCTTTGGGGCCAACGTCCTGACTTTC. Residues: CASREGFGANVLTF.

This clonotype was detected many times. V usage is TRBV6-6 and J usage is TRBJ1-1; 9 positions match TRBD1. J lost 3 bases, V lost 0 bases, and 2 bases had no gene match. This CDR3 is 15 amino acids long. CDR1 is MNHNY, CDR2 SVGAGI, per germline (reference sequence). CDR3 residues: CASSYSRTGDTEAFF. The CDR3 DNA follows: TGTGCCAGCAGTTACTCACGGACAGGGGACACTGAAGCTTTCTTT.

About this clonotype: No conserved phenylalanine or tryptophan ends this CDR3, so it is likely a read error. The V call is TRBV12-3 or TRBV12-4, the J call TRBJ1-1, with D possibly being TRBD1 (5 bases). This CDR3 spans 15 amino acids. The V end was cut by 6 bases, the J end by 2 bases, with 16 bases between. The CDR3 loop is CASRTWDGANTEAFS. In DNA form, the CDR3 reads TGTGCCAGCAGAACCTGGGATGGGGCTAACACTGAAGCTTTCTCT.

V usage is TRBV5-1 and J usage is TRBJ2-1; 11 nucleotides line up with TRBD2. CDR3 length: 15 amino acids. Germline CDR1 is SGHRS and CDR2 is YFSETQ. The V and J ends lost 8 bases and 5 bases, in that order; junction bases with no gene match: 9. As DNA, the CDR3 is TGCGCCAGTAAAAGACTAGCGGGAAGCGACAATGAGCAGTTCTTC. This codes for CASKRLAGSDNEQFF.

The table lists this clonotype with a count of one. A read error may explain this, as a much larger clone is one base away. The V call is TRBV5-1, the J call TRBJ1-1, with 7 bases matching TRBD1. This CDR3 has 14 amino acids. Trimming cost V 4 bases and J 4 bases; bases outside gene matches: 7. The germline CDR1 and CDR2 sequences are SGHRS and YFSETQ. CDR3 DNA: TGCGCCAGCAGCCTGCAGGGGGAGGGCACTGAAGCTTTCTTT. It specifies CASSLQGEGTEAFF. The full variable domain, rest sourced from reference TRBV5-1 and TRBJ1-1, is KAGVTQTPRYLIKTRGQQVTLSCSPISGHRSVSWYQQTPGQGLQFLFEYFSETQRNKGNFPGRFSGRQFSNSRSEMNVSTLELGDSALYLCASSLQGEGTEAFFGQGTRLTVV.

Details on this clonotype: A much larger clone lies a single base off, so this may be a read error. This chain joins TRBV10-3 and TRBJ2-5, with 11 bases identical to TRBD2. V lost 8 bases and J lost 2; bases outside the gene matches: 4. Germline CDR1 ENHRY, CDR2 SYGVKD. There are 14 residues in the CDR3. The chain's CDR3 is CAIGLAGGQETQYF. As DNA, the CDR3 is TGTGCCATCGGCCTAGCGGGAGGACAAGAGACCCAGTACTTC.

CDR3 protein: CASTSIPGGRVAQYF. CDR3 DNA: TGTGCCAGCACCTCTATTCCGGGGGGCCGGGTGGCCCAGTACTTC. The gene calls are TRBV28 and TRBJ2-5; TRBD2 is a possible D gene (7 bases). Germline V gene lookup returns CDR1 MDHEN and CDR2 SYDVKM. The CDR3 is made up of 15 amino acids. Trimming removed 7 bases at V and 9 bases at J, with 24 bases between.

A remark on this clonotype: This may stem from a read error, because a much larger clone lies one nucleotide away. No conserved phenylalanine or tryptophan is present at the end of the CDR3, so a read error is the likely explanation. The chain recombines TRBV30 with TRBJ2-1, with a weak D call TRBD2 (6 bases). The CDR3 is made up of 12 amino acids. Trimming left V 2 bases short and J 9 bases short, with 11 bases between. Germline CDR1 and CDR2: GTSNPN and SVGIG (reference sequence). The CDR3 is CAWSKLAFEQFL. Written as DNA, the CDR3 is TGTGCCTGGAGTAAACTAGCATTTGAGCAGTTCCTC.

Worth noting for this clonotype: Sequence at one end of the junction differs from germline and may be a read error. The chain is built from TRBV4-1 and TRBJ2-1; TRBD2 matches at 8 bases. The length of the CDR3 is 19 residues. Germline V gene sequence: CDR1 MGHRA, CDR2 YSYEKL. This CDR3 is CASSQVTRRTSGKYNEQLF. The CDR3 nucleotides read TGCGCCAGCAGCCAAGTTACACGGAGAACTAGCGGAAAATATAATGAGCAGCTCTTC.

This sequence joins TRBV6-1 and TRBJ1-5; no reliable D call. The CDR3 has 13 residues. The V and J ends lost 6 bases and 7 bases respectively, with 13 bases between them. Germline assignment: CDR1 MNHNS and CDR2 SASEGT. The CDR3 region is CASSSHGRQPQHF. The DNA for the CDR3 is TGTGCCAGCAGCTCACATGGGAGGCAGCCCCAGCATTTT.

This clonotype was counted ten times or more. V gene TRBV12-3 or TRBV12-4 combines with J gene TRBJ2-1, with a possible D match to TRBD2 (5 bases). The CDR3 consists of 14 residues. Trimming removed 7 bases at V and 7 bases at J, with 17 bases between. CDR3 nucleotide sequence: TGTGCCAGCACGACTTGGGCCTCGGGGAATGAGCAGTTCTTC. Protein product: CASTTWASGNEQFF.

In regard to this clonotype: The final CDR3 position lacks the conserved phenylalanine or tryptophan, pointing to a likely read error. The chain uses TRBV12-3 or TRBV12-4 and TRBJ1-1; D may be TRBD1 (6 bases). The CDR3 extends over 14 amino acids. Deletions cut 6 bases from V and 7 bases from J, with 18 bases between. The CDR3 region has the DNA TGTGCCAGCAGCCAAACAGGGACGGACATTGAAGCTTTCATT. Its protein is CASSQTGTDIEAFI.

With regard to this clonotype: Its ends do not fully match the called genes, so a read error is possible. This sequence joins TRBV6-2 or TRBV6-3 and TRBJ2-4; 9 bases map to TRBD2. Germline CDR1 is MNHEY and CDR2 is SVGEGT. CDR3 length: 18 amino acids. CDR3 coding DNA: TGTGCCAGGAGTTACGCTAGCGGGGCGTTGATAGCCAAAAACATTCAGTACTTC. Protein: CARSYASGALIAKNIQYF.

This clonotype was observed a handful of times. The rearrangement links TRBV5-1 to TRBJ2-7; 8 nucleotides agree with TRBD2. The length of the CDR3 is 16 residues. Trimming removed 1 base from V and 4 bases from J; junction bases left unmatched: 10. Germline values: CDR1 SGHRS, CDR2 YFSETQ. CDR3 amino acids: CASSLLSSGHMYEQYF. Written as DNA, the CDR3 is TGCGCCAGCAGCTTGCTCTCTAGCGGGCACATGTACGAGCAGTACTTC.

This clonotype appeared many times. The chain joins TRBV7-9 to TRBJ2-5, with 11 bases fitting TRBD2. Germline V gives CDR1 SEHNR, CDR2 FQNEAQ (reference sequence). After removal of 5 bases from V and 4 bases from J, the junction contained 6 bases not matched to a gene. This CDR3 contains 15 residues. The CDR3 spells CASSRLAGTGETQYF. The CDR3 DNA reads as TGTGCCAGCAGCCGACTAGCGGGAACCGGAGAGACCCAGTACTTC.

This clonotype appeared many times. The chain recombines TRBV4-1 with TRBJ2-7; possibly TRBD2 for D (5 bases). This CDR3 region has 15 residues. Germline V gene sequence: CDR1 MGHRA, CDR2 YSYEKL. Trimming left V 2 bases short and J 7 bases short, with 18 bases between. CDR3 protein: CASSQIGLPTNEQYF. The CDR3 DNA follows: TGCGCCAGCAGCCAAATCGGACTCCCTACGAATGAGCAGTACTTC.

Notes on this clonotype: An end of the junction differs from the germline gene, which may be a read error. The chain is built from TRBV6-5 and TRBJ2-5, with 8 bases fitting TRBD2. The CDR3 is made up of 17 amino acids. Per the germline V gene, CDR1 is MNHEY and CDR2 is SVGAGI. The CDR3 is CASSYSPDSGVGETQYF. As DNA, the CDR3 is TGTGCTAGCAGTTACTCGCCCGATAGCGGGGTGGGGGAGACCCAGTACTTC.

On this clonotype itself: It may be a read error: a sequence one base away is much more abundant. The chain is built from TRBV5-6 and TRBJ2-3; 9 nucleotides align to TRBD1. Per the germline V gene, CDR1 is SGHDT and CDR2 is YYEEEE. The CDR3 is 14 amino acids. CDR3 sequence reads: CAISITGGADTQYF. The DNA for the CDR3 is TGTGCCATCAGCATCACAGGGGGCGCGGATACGCAGTATTTT.